This T cell receptor beta chain was sequenced for a study of vaccination and CD4 T cells after COVID-19 (dated by TCRdb to 2022 to 2024). Study-level background: The convalescent cohort comprised six males and four females, including two Hispanic individuals, seven Caucasians, two Asians and one multiracial person. Two doses of either the Pfizer-BioNTech BNT162b2 vaccine (n=8) or the Moderna mRNA-1273 vaccine (n=2) were administered to participants. Post-COVID blood samples were collected from convalescent patients a median of around 96 days after diagnosis, with a range of about 30 to 161 days. The time from the second vaccine dose to post-vaccine blood sampling had a median of roughly 77 days and ranged from about 12 to 250 days. The cultures were stimulated with overlapping spike peptide pools from SARS-CoV-2 and from the common cold coronaviruses HCoV-NL63, HCoV-OC43 and HCoV-229E. Control cultures received a CEFX viral epitope pool as the positive control, an HIV-1 Nef peptide pool as the negative control, or no peptide. In 9 to 11 COVID-19 convalescent patients and a few infection-naive healthy vaccine recipients, researchers compared the spike-specific CD4+ TCR repertoire from before mRNA vaccination with the repertoire from after. In an earlier paper using these donors, memory CD4+ T cell crossreactivity between SARS-CoV-2 and common cold coronavirus spike proteins was assessed at the TCR clonotype level. The paper as a whole reports these results and caveats: Although the median number of SARS-CoV-2-reactive clonotypes went up from roughly 23 after infection to 38 after vaccination, the increase was not significant. In convalescent patients, a median approximately 86% of post-vaccine SARS-CoV-2-reactive clones were detected only after vaccination, suggesting vaccine-specific priming. Nearly all vaccine-specific clones in convalescent patients (304 of 307) were mono-reactive for SARS-CoV-2 spike rather than cross-reactive with common cold coronaviruses. The number of convalescent patients in the study was relatively small, and the study did not examine early timepoints following natural infection.

In regard to this clonotype: This receptor's antigen is unknown. No base quality information exists; no much larger clone differs at one position.

Library method: PCR. TCR sequencing of DNA from cultured CD4+ T cells used the Oncomine TCR Beta short-read assay at the Johns Hopkins FTIC core. The QIAamp micro DNA kit was used to extract genomic DNA from the cultured CD4+ T cells. The Oncomine TCR Beta libraries from cultured CD4+ T cells were pooled using unique dual indexes and then sequenced on an Illumina iSeq 100. On the authors' methods: Non-productive sequences were removed, and CDR3s not starting with C, not ending with F or W, or shorter than 7 amino acids were discarded. The MANAFEST web application was used to identify antigen-specific clonotypes by comparing peptide-stimulated wells against reference wells and other culture wells. For a clone to be called positive, the clone needed an FDR below 0.05, an odds ratio above 5, and a productive frequency above 0.1% in at least two of three replicate wells. Cross-reactive clonotypes were defined as significantly expanded in both SARS-CoV-2 spike wells and at least one common cold coronavirus spike condition. CDR3 homology was assessed with Levenshtein distances (stringdist) and unrooted phylogenetic trees (ape) in R version 3.6.1. TCRdb reran the public reads through fastp at Q25 and MiXCR, keeping productive beta chains. CDR3 protein duplicates are merged, each entry listing the most common genes and DNA. The V and J calls and clone size are TCRdb's, not the authors'. This sample gives 520 or so distinct CDR3 sequences in total; approximately 11% of them show up just once. Around 26% of the sample rests with the top ten.

Including the terminal cysteine and phenylalanine, the CDR3 comprises 13 residues. The sequence is cut down to CDR3 DNA, 39 bases in frame from base 1. At the junction V is shortened by 1 base and J by 7 bases, with 10 bases in between. CDR1 and CDR2, looked up from the germline V gene, are SGHDN and FVKESK. Per the publication, the treatment or condition label means: roughly 11-day PBMC culture with coronavirus spike peptide pools or control peptides (ViraFEST assay). CD4+ T cells from unexposed donors were collected before the COVID-19 pandemic (2011-2018). The ViraFEST assay, used in the study, expanded antigen-specific T cells with peptide pools and then identified the expanded clonotypes through TCR sequencing. Each well held 2.2 million or so PBMCs cultured with approximately 9.1 ug/ml peptide pools in IMDM containing 5% human AB serum and 7.5 to 10 IU/ml IL-2. Half of the culture medium was replaced with fresh IL-2-containing medium on days 3 and 7. After 9 to 11 days of culture, CD4+ T cells were isolated by negative selection with the EasySep CD4+ T cell isolation kit. As cell numbers permitted, CD4+ T cells from unexposed donors were tested for reactivity to SARS-CoV-2 S and N and to four common cold coronavirus spike pools. PBMCs were separated from whole blood using Ficoll-Paque Plus gradient centrifugation and then either used fresh or cryopreserved at -140C. Each culture condition was generally run in triplicate wells. The leukapheresis product for the unexposed donors was obtained through commercial purchase.

The clonotype comes from a human donor in good health. The sequenced sample was CD4+ T cells from blood, cultured in vitro. The V and J genes are TRBV14 and TRBJ1-2, with the D gene uncertain. CDR3 sequence: CASSQVQSSGYTF. The DNA sequence reads TGTGCCAGCAGCCAAGTACAGTCTAGTGGCTACACCTTC.